A selection of T cell receptor beta chains follows, all from one sample in a study of T cell repertoires in cytomegalovirus infection. TCRdb reanalysed the reads using MiXCR and keeps one entry per CDR3 protein. Among around 99,000 distinct CDR3 sequences listed, approximately 28% were seen once. These receptors lack a known antigen. The sample here was CD8+ T cells from cultured PBMCs, taken from culture after CMV antigen stimulation. The receptors originated from a human donor in good health (CMV status not recorded). Some clones in this sample may be carry-over from other donors' samples. CDR3s leave out the opening cysteine and the closing phenylalanine or tryptophan. Each record gives: J gene, V gene, CDR3 protein.

>TRBJ1-5|TRBV6-6
ASRGTEEVNQPQH
>TRBJ2-7|TRBV24-1
ATSASWDSSYEQY
>TRBJ2-1|TRBV24-1
ATSDVTATGYNEQF
>TRBJ2-3|TRBV12-3/TRBV12-4
ASSFSSLVTDTQY
>TRBJ1-2|TRBV20-1
SARNSLNYGYT
>TRBJ1-1|TRBV19
ATPLAPQGRTTEAF
>TRBJ1-1|TRBV4-1
ASSQWPRVGNTEAF
>TRBJ2-5|TRBV11-2
ASSTWRVAETQY
>TRBJ1-2|TRBV13
ASSRRAGGGGYT
>TRBJ2-1|TRBV19
ASSIVHSGGALNEQF
>TRBJ2-2|TRBV19
ASSMTSAGELF
>TRBJ1-1|TRBV15
ATSREGPHAEAF
>TRBJ2-4|TRBV4-1
ASSPQTATKNIQY
>TRBJ1-3|TRBV6-2/TRBV6-3
ASSYSESSGNTIY
>TRBJ1-1|TRBV7-9
ASSLASTGAEAF
>TRBJ1-5|TRBV5-5
ASSLWDSDSQPQH
>TRBJ2-5|TRBV7-9
ASSQWDQETQY
>TRBJ2-4|TRBV7-9
ASSITLGENIQY
>TRBJ2-1|TRBV19
ASIEAPLGEQF
>TRBJ1-1|TRBV27
ASSLYLGNTEAF
>TRBJ1-6|TRBV27
ASTVGVSSPLH
>TRBJ2-7|TRBV19
ASSALGATGEQY
>TRBJ2-7|TRBV2
AQGASGGLLSYEQY
>TRBJ2-5|TRBV27
ASSRILGGRETQY
>TRBJ2-1|TRBV2
ASPGISRSYNEQF
>TRBJ2-3|TRBV4-1
ASSRLSPTDTQY
>TRBJ2-1|TRBV5-1
ASSVDRVVWF
>TRBJ2-7|TRBV27
ASSFRQGDFSYEQY
>TRBJ2-6|TRBV6-5
ASSWETDSSGANVLT
>TRBJ2-3|TRBV4-1
ASSQERDWGTDTQY
>TRBJ1-5|TRBV5-5
ASSLDFAANQPQH
>TRBJ2-1|TRBV14
ASSQEGLAAYNEQF
>TRBJ2-5|TRBV29-1
SVRDDYQTQY
>TRBJ2-7|TRBV7-2
ATLGWDRGYEQY
>TRBJ2-1|TRBV19
ATESGSSYNEQF
>TRBJ2-7|TRBV5-4
ASSFAGAYEQY
>TRBJ2-1|TRBV7-6
ASSDTTGKIYNEQF
>TRBJ1-1|TRBV6-5
ASSLTLNTEAF
>TRBJ1-3|TRBV7-3
ASSLSPQGAGGNTIY
>TRBJ1-1|TRBV29-1
SVEMDTEAF
>TRBJ2-5|TRBV24-1
ATSDGPQETQY
>TRBJ2-7|TRBV7-9
ASSLGTGPVHEQY
>TRBJ2-7|TRBV7-6
ASREGAWDEQY
>TRBJ2-1|TRBV11-2
ASSLVGAGEQF
>TRBJ1-1|TRBV19
ASSPGRLTEAF
>TRBJ1-2|TRBV20-1
SARARTGGRSNYGYT
>TRBJ1-5|TRBV20-1
SLTGGAAGNQPQH
>TRBJ2-1|TRBV7-9
ASSFGGRGNNEQF
>TRBJ1-4|TRBV27
ASSPTGSDEKLF
>TRBJ2-7|TRBV4-1
ASSQVLSSYEQY
>TRBJ1-1|TRBV27
ASRPLQGAFYPEAF
>TRBJ2-7|TRBV19
ASSIGTGGISEQY
>TRBJ2-3|TRBV20-1
SAREGISTDTQY
>TRBJ2-2|TRBV7-8
ASSSAGYTGELF
>TRBJ1-5|TRBV28
ASSLGAGNQPQH
>TRBJ1-1|TRBV2
ASCIQGATEAF
>TRBJ2-1|TRBV9
ASTGGSSYNEQF